This T cell receptor (beta chain) came from a study of cytomegalovirus exposure and HLA in healthy donors. Trimming took off 0 bases at V and 0 bases at J, with 17 bases between the two ends. This CDR3 is 18 amino acids long. Germline V lookup: CDR1 LNHNV, CDR2 YYDKDF (reference sequence). Clones were read by immunoSEQ multiplex PCR, and TCRdb kept only the in-frame ones, dropping some. Of approximately 90,000 clones listed, about 93% were seen once; the top ten hold approximately 1%. Regarding this clone: Its antigen is still unknown.

Findings and caveats of the study: For cytomegalovirus status, the classifier reportedly gave diagnoses with high specificity and sensitivity. Across donors, most TCRs were seen rarely, yet some public ones were widespread.

The sample consisted of PBMCs. This sequence joins TRBV15 and TRBJ1-1; D unresolved. The receptor was derived from a woman aged 30 to 39 in good health and CMV-seropositive. The CDR3 DNA is TGTGCCACCAGCAGAGATATCAACCGTGCCGACTTGAACACTGAAGCTTTCTTT. Protein sequence: CATSRDINRADLNTEAFF.